This entry is about one TCR beta chain. Antigen specificity is unknown. This sample is part of a study of T-cell memory formation after mild COVID-19. This CDR3 region has 12 residues. Per the germline V gene, CDR1 is SGDLS and CDR2 is YYNGEE. V lost 2 bases, J lost 13 bases, and 10 bases lay in between. Whole-study findings and limits: CD4/CD8 balance held among clones contracting day 15 to 85, and later expanders leaned CD4+.

5'RACE primed from the constant segment yielded TCR alpha and TCR beta cDNA libraries bearing sample barcodes and UMIs. Using its own MiXCR run on the 5' RACE reads, TCRdb lists one record per CDR3 protein. The sample holds approximately 260,000 distinct CDR3 sequences, 15% to 20% seen once. The sequencing sample was made of PBMCs or a T cell subset sorted from them (not recorded which). The V and J genes are TRBV9 and TRBJ1-6; D remains ambiguous. The TCR originated in a man aged 18 to 35 who had mild COVID-19 (a few samples of this study predate the infection). Cell type and time point are not known. CDR3: CASSVEGTPLHF. The CDR3 DNA is TGTGCCAGCAGCGTTGAGGGAACTCCCCTCCACTTT.